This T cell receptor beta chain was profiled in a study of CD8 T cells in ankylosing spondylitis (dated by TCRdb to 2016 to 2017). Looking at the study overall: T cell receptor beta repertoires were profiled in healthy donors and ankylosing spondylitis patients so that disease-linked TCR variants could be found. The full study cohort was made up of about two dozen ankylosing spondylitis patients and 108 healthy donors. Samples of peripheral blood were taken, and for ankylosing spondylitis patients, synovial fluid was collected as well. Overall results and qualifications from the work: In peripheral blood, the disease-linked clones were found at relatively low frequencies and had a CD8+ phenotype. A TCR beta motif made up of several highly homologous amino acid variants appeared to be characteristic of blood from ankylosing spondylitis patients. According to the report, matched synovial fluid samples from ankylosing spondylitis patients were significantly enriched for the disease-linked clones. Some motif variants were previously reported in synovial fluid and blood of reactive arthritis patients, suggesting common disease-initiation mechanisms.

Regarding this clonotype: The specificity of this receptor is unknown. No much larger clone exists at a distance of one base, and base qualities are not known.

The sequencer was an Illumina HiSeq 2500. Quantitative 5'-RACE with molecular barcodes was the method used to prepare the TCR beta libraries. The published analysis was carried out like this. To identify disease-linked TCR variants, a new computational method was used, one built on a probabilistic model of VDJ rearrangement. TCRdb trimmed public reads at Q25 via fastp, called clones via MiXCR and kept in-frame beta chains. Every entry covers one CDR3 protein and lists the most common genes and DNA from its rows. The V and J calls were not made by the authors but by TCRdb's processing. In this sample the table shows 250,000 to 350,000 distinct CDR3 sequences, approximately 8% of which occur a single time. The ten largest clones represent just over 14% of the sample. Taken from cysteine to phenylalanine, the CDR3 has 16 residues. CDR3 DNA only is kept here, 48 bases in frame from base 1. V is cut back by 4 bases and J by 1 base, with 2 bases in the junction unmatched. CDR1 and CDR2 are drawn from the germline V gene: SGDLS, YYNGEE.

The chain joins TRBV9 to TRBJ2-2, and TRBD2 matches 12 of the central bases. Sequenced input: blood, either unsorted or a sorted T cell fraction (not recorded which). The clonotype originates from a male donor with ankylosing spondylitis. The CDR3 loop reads CASSLTSGGNTGELFF. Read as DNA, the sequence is TGTGCCAGCAGCCTGACTAGCGGGGGGAACACCGGGGAGCTGTTTTTT.